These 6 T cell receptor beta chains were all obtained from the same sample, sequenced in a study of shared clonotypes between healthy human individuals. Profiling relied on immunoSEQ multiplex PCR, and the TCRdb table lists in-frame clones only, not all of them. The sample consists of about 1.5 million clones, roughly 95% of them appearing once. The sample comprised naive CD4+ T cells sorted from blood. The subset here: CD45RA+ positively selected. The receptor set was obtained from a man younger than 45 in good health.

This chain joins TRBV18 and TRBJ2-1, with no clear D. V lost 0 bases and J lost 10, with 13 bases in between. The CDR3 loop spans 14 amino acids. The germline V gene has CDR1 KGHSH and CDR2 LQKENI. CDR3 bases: TGTGCCAGCTCACCACCGAGCTGGGCTGAGGAGCAGTTCTTC. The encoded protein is CASSPPSWAEEQFF.

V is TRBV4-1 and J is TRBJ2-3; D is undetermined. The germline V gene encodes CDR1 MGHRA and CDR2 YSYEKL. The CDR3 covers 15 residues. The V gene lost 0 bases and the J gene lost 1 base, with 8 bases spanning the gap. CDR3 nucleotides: TGCGCCAGCAGCCAAGAAGGGCAGGGCACAGATACGCAGTATTTT. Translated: CASSQEGQGTDTQYF.

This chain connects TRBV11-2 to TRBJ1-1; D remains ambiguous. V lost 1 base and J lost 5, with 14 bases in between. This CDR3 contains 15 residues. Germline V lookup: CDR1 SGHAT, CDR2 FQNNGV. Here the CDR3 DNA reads TGTGCCAGCAGCTTAGGGATCTCTAGGGAAACTGAAGCTTTCTTT. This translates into CASSLGISRETEAFF.

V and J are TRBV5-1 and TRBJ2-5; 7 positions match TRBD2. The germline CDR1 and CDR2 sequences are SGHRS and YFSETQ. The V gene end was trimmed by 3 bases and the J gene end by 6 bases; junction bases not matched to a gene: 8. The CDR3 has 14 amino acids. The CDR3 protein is CASSSPGGPKTQYF. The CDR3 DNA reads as TGCGCCAGCAGCTCCCCGGGGGGTCCGAAGACCCAGTACTTC.

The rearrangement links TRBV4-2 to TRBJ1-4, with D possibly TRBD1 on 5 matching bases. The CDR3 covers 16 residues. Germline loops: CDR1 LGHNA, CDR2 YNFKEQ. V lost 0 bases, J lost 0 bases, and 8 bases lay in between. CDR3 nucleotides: TGTGCCAGCAGCCAAGATGGGGCTACAACTAATGAAAAACTGTTTTTT. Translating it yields CASSQDGATTNEKLFF.

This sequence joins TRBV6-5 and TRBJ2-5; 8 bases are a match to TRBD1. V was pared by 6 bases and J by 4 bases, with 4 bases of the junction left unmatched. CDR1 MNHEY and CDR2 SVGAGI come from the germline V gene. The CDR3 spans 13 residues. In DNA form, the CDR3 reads TGTGCCAGCAGATCAGGGGGCGTAGAGACCCAGTACTTC. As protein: CASRSGGVETQYF.